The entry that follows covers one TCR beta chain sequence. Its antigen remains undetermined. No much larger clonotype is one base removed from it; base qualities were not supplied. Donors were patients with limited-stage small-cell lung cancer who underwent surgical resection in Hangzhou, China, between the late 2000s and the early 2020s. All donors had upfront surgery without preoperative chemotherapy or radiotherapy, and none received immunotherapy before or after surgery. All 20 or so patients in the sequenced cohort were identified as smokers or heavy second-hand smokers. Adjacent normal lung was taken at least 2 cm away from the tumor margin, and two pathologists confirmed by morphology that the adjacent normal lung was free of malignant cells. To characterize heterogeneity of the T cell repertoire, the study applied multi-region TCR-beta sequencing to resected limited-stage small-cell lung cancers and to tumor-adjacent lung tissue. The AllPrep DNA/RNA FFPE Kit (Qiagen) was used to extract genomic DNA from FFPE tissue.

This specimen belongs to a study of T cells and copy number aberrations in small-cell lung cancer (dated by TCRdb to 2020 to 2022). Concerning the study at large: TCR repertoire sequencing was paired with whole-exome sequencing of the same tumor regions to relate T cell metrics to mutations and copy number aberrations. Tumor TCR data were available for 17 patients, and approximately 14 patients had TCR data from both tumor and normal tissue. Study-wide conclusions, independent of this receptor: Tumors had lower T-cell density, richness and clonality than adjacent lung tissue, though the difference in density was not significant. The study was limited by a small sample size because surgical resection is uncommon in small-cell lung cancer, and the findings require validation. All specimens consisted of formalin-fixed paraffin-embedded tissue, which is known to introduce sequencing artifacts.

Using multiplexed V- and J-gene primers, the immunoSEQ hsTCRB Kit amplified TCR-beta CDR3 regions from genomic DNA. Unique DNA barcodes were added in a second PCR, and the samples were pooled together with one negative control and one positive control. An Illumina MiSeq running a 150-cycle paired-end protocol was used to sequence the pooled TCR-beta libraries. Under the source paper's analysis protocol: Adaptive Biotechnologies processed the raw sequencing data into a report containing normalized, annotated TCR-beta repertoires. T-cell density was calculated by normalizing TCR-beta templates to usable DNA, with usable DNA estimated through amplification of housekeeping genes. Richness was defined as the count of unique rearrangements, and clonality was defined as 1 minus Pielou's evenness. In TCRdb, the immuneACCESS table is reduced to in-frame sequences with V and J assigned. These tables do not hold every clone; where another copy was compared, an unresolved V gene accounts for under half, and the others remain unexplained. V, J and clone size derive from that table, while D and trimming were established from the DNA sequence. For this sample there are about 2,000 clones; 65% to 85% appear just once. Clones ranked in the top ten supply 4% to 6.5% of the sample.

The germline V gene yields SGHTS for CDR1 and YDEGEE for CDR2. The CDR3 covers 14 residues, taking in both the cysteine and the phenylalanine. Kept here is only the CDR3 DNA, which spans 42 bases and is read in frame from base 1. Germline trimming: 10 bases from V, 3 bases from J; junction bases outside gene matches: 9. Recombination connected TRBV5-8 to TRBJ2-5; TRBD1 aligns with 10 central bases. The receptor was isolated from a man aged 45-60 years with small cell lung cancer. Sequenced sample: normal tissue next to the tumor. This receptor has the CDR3 CAETGTGVEETQYF. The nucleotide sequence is TGTGCCGAAACCGGGACAGGGGTTGAAGAGACCCAGTACTTC.